This T cell receptor (beta chain) appears in the sequencing data of a study of T cells in Graves' hyperthyroidism and ophthalmopathy. This clonotype was found a few times. Clinical symptoms, serum thyroxine, TRAb, thyroid ultrasound and orbital computed tomography informed diagnoses. Fresh peripheral blood, about 9.3 ml, yielded the PBMCs. Amplified TCR beta CDR3 regions derived from RNA transcripts. The HTBI primer set drove a first-round RT-PCR of the TCR CDR3. One entry per CDR3 protein, called by TCRdb with MiXCR from the multiplex PCR reads. The data show 700,000 or so distinct CDR3 sequences, with over 15% seen just once and approximately 8.4% held by the top ten. Germline V lookup: CDR1 SGHDT, CDR2 YYEEEE. V was pared by 1 base and J by 3 bases, with 9 bases between. The CDR3 extends over 14 amino acids.

Sample: blood. J is TRBJ2-3 and V is TRBV5-6; tentative D call: TRBD2 (6 bases). This clonotype was obtained from a man between 18 and 29 years old with Graves' hyperthyroidism. CDR3 in amino acids: CASSLNGRTDTQYF. The CDR3, as DNA: TGTGCCAGCAGCTTGAACGGGAGAACAGATACGCAGTATTTT.